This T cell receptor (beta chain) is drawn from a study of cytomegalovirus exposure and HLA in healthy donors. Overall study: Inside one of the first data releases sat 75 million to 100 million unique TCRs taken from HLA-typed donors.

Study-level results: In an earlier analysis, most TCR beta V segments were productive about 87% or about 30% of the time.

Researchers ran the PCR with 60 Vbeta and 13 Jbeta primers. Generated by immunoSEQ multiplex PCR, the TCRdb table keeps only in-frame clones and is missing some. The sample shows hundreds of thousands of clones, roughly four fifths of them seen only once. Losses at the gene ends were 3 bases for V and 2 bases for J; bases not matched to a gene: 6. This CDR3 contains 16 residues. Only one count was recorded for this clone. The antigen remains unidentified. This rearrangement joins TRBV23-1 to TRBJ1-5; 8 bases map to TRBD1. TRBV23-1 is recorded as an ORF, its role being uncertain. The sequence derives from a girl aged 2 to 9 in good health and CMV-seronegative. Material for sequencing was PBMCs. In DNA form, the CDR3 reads TGCGCCAGCAGTCACCTACCAGGGGGCGGCAATCAGCCCCAGCATTTT. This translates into CASSHLPGGGNQPQHF.